This T cell receptor (beta chain) was captured in a study of T cell repertoires in cytomegalovirus infection. Study as a whole: Through public TCR beta signatures, both CMV infection and matching HLA type were indicated.

Germline V gene lookup returns CDR1 MNHEY and CDR2 SMNVEV (reference sequence). The CDR3 runs to 19 residues. For this clonotype: A much larger clone lies one base from this, so it may be a read error.

A single record per CDR3 protein comes from TCRdb applying MiXCR to the reads. The sample holds around 630,000 distinct CDR3 sequences, 20% to 25% seen once. The specimen was CD8+ T cells from PBMCs. This chain links TRBV27 with TRBJ2-1, with 8 bases identical to TRBD1. This clonotype was obtained from a human donor in good health (CMV status not recorded). Some clones in this sample may be carry-over from other donors' samples. The CDR3 DNA reads as TGTGCCAACAGTTTAAGGGGAATGGGACAGGCAAGCTCCTACAATGAGCAGTTCTTC. This encodes CANSLRGMGQASSYNEQFF.